This T cell receptor beta chain came from a study of cytomegalovirus exposure and HLA in healthy donors. Across the whole study: The 130 or so validation repertoires used a platform that matched the one used for the approximately 620 first-cohort repertoires, as a later analysis reported.

Data came from immunoSEQ multiplex PCR; TCRdb stores just in-frame clones and leaves some out. The sample includes 110,000 to 150,000 clones, 84% of them seen just once. The donors were in the roughly 130-subject validation cohort; that cohort was separate from the approximately 700-subject first cohort. General study points: The listing of about 150 TCR beta chains classed them as cytomegalovirus-associated.

Notes on this clone: The antigen remains unidentified.

This CDR3 spans 12 amino acids. From germline, CDR1 is MNHEY and CDR2 SMNVEV (reference sequence). Trimming pared 8 bases from V and 6 bases from J, leaving 12 bases between. The gene calls are TRBV27 and TRBJ2-3, with D possibly TRBD2 on 5 matching bases. The sample comprised PBMCs. The sequence came from a young woman in good health and CMV-seronegative. CDR3 sequence reads: CASSRGVDTQYF. Here the CDR3 DNA reads TGTGCCAGCTCCCGGGGTGTGGATACGCAGTATTTT.